This is a list of T cell receptor beta chains from one sample in a study of cytomegalovirus exposure and HLA in healthy donors. The assay was immunoSEQ multiplex PCR, and TCRdb's table has in-frame clones only and misses some. The data contain 180,000 or so clones, around 78% of them singletons. Sequencing was done on a sample of PBMCs. Receptors originate from a woman aged 25 to 39 in good health and CMV-seropositive. The CDR3 runs from the conserved cysteine through the conserved F or W. The D gene is left open where the match is weak. Only part of the rows carry a size: once, few, many, or a class if the clone is expanded.

DNA	CDR3	J	V	size	D
TGCAGCGTTGATCAATCTTCGGGGAACTATGGCTACACCTTC	CSVDQSSGNYGYTF	TRBJ1-2	TRBV29-1	NA	NA
TGTGCCAGCAGCCGAGCAGGTTTAAGCACTGAAGCTTTCTTT	CASSRAGLSTEAFF	TRBJ1-1	TRBV14	NA	NA
TGTGCCAGCAGCCCCATGGGGAGAAACGAGCAGTACTTC	CASSPMGRNEQYF	TRBJ2-7	TRBV5-6	NA	NA
TGTGCCAGCGCCCCTAGTTCAGCAAACTATGGCTACACCTTC	CASAPSSANYGYTF	TRBJ1-2	TRBV7-9	NA	NA
TGTGCCAGCAGGGAAAGACTAGCGGGGGAAAATACAAATGAGCAGTTCTTC	CASRERLAGENTNEQFF	TRBJ2-1	TRBV2	NA	TRBD2
TGTGCCAGCAGTGCAAACCCAACCTGGTCGGGTGAGCAGTACTTC	CASSANPTWSGEQYF	TRBJ2-7	TRBV25-1	few	NA
TGTGCCAGCAGTTACTCTTCTATGGCGGGAGTCTACGAGCAGTACTTC	CASSYSSMAGVYEQYF	TRBJ2-7	TRBV6-5	NA	TRBD2
TGTGCCTGGAGCGGATCAGGGGCAGGGGGCAACTATGGCTACACCTTC	CAWSGSGAGGNYGYTF	TRBJ1-2	TRBV30	NA	TRBD1
TGTGCCAGCAAGGGACTTGGACAGGCGGAGGCTTTCTTT	CASKGLGQAEAFF	TRBJ1-1	TRBV2	few	TRBD1
TGTGCCAGCAGAGGTGACAGGGGGTCCTACGAGCAGTACTTC	CASRGDRGSYEQYF	TRBJ2-7	TRBV6-1	NA	TRBD1
TGTGCCAGCAGTACCCGGGACAGGGGGCCCTACGAGCAGTACTTC	CASSTRDRGPYEQYF	TRBJ2-7	TRBV6-1	NA	TRBD1
TGTGCCAGCTCACCACAGGCCGGGTTAGGAAACACCGGGGAGCTGTTTTTT	CASSPQAGLGNTGELFF	TRBJ2-2	TRBV18	NA	NA
TGCGCCAGCACCCTCACCCAGGGAGGGAACACTGAAGCTTTCTTT	CASTLTQGGNTEAFF	TRBJ1-1	TRBV10-2	NA	NA
TGTGCCAGCAGTCGGACAGGGGCGGACAATCAGCCCCAGCATTTT	CASSRTGADNQPQHF	TRBJ1-5	TRBV11-2	NA	TRBD1
TGCAGCGCCGTCGTAGCGGGGGGACAAGAGACCCAGTACTTC	CSAVVAGGQETQYF	TRBJ2-5	TRBV29-1	NA	TRBD2
TGCAGCGTTGGGCGGGCGGGGGAGTTCAGCTTC	CSVGRAGEFSF	TRBJ1-2	TRBV29-1	NA	NA
TGTGCCAGCAGTTACAATCAACAGAATGGCTACACCTTC	CASSYNQQNGYTF	TRBJ1-2	TRBV6-5	few	NA
TGCGCCAGCAGCGGGCAGGGTTACAATGAGCAGTTCTTC	CASSGQGYNEQFF	TRBJ2-1	TRBV5-1	NA	NA
TGTGCCAGCAGCCCACGGGAGGCCGGGGAGCTGTTTTTT	CASSPREAGELFF	TRBJ2-2	TRBV6-1	NA	TRBD2
TGTGCCAGCAGCCCAGGACTAGCGGAGACCCAGTACTTC	CASSPGLAETQYF	TRBJ2-5	TRBV5-4	few	TRBD2
TGTGCCAGCAGCTTTCTAAAGTCGGGGGGCCATGGCTACACCTTC	CASSFLKSGGHGYTF	TRBJ1-2	TRBV2	NA	NA
TGTGCCAGCAGCGTAGGGCCGGGGGGCGGTTTTGAGACCCAGTACTTC	CASSVGPGGGFETQYF	TRBJ2-5	TRBV9	NA	NA
TGCGCCAGCAGCTTTGGGGACTTCACAGATACGCAGTATTTT	CASSFGDFTDTQYF	TRBJ2-3	TRBV5-1	NA	NA
TGTGCCATCAGTGAGTCGGGAAGGGGACACGTAGCTTTCTTT	CAISESGRGHVAFF	TRBJ1-1	TRBV10-3	NA	NA
TGTGCCAGCGGCCATTTACAGCCCCAGCATTTT	CASGHLQPQHF	TRBJ1-5	TRBV27	NA	NA
TGCGCCAGCTTTATACAGGCCCTGGGCACTGAAGCTTTCTTT	CASFIQALGTEAFF	TRBJ1-1	TRBV10-1	NA	NA
TGTGCCAGTAGTATACCGGGACAGGGCTATGAGACCCAGTACTTC	CASSIPGQGYETQYF	TRBJ2-5	TRBV19	NA	TRBD1
TGTTCCAGCAGCCGTGGGGCAGCCGCGAACACCGGGGAGCTGTTTTTT	CSSSRGAAANTGELFF	TRBJ2-2	TRBV7-9	NA	NA
TGTGCCAGCACTTCAGGGGAGGGCAGACTGTTTTTT	CASTSGEGRLFF	TRBJ1-4	TRBV28	NA	NA
TGTGCCAGCAGCAGAGGAGGCCAGGGAGGCACTGAAGCTTTCTTT	CASSRGGQGGTEAFF	TRBJ1-1	TRBV9	NA	NA
TGTGCCAGCAGCTTAACCCGGTTTTCCTACGAGCAGTACTTC	CASSLTRFSYEQYF	TRBJ2-7	TRBV11-3	NA	NA
TGTGCCAGCAGTTACCCCCGGGACAGAGGCTCCTACGAGCAGTACTTC	CASSYPRDRGSYEQYF	TRBJ2-7	TRBV6-5	NA	TRBD1
TGTGCCAGCAGGGAACTAGCGGGGGGCCAAATCTACAATGAGCAGTTCTTC	CASRELAGGQIYNEQFF	TRBJ2-1	TRBV6-1	NA	TRBD2
TGTGCCAGCAGCGCCTCGGGTCGGCCTGGGGCCAACGTCCTGACTTTC	CASSASGRPGANVLTF	TRBJ2-6	TRBV9	NA	NA
TGTGCCAGCTCCCCACAGGGGGGGGCAGTCTACACCTTC	CASSPQGGAVYTF	TRBJ1-2	TRBV18	NA	TRBD1
TGCGCCAGCAGCCAAGTTCTCAGGGATTCACCCCTCCACTTT	CASSQVLRDSPLHF	TRBJ1-6	TRBV4-3	NA	NA
TGTGCCAGCAGTAACCGGGACAGCCTCTACGAGCAGTACTTC	CASSNRDSLYEQYF	TRBJ2-7	TRBV6-1	NA	TRBD1
TGTGCCAGCAGCTCCTTACAGGGCACCTACGAGCAGTACTTC	CASSSLQGTYEQYF	TRBJ2-7	TRBV5-6	NA	NA
TGCGCCAGCAGGGAAGGGACTAGCGGACCGTGGTACTTC	CASREGTSGPWYF	TRBJ2-7	TRBV5-1	once	TRBD2
TGTGCCAGCAGCACAGGGCATGAGCAGTTCTTC	CASSTGHEQFF	TRBJ2-1	TRBV2	NA	NA
TGTGCCAGCAGCAGTGACCGGGACAGTAATCAGCCCCAGCATTTT	CASSSDRDSNQPQHF	TRBJ1-5	TRBV9	once	TRBD1
TGTGCCAGCAGTCCCCAGGGGACCGGGGAGCTGTTTTTT	CASSPQGTGELFF	TRBJ2-2	TRBV6-4	once	NA
TGTGCCAGCAGTTTGCTTTCGGAAACAGGCTACAATGAGCAGTTCTTC	CASSLLSETGYNEQFF	TRBJ2-1	TRBV27	NA	NA
TGTGCCAGCAGCAGCCGGGACTTCTACGAGCAGTACTTC	CASSSRDFYEQYF	TRBJ2-7	TRBV13	NA	NA
TGTGCCAGCAGCTCTACGTTGGAGGGCTACACCTTC	CASSSTLEGYTF	TRBJ1-2	TRBV7-2	once	NA
TGTGCCAGCAGTTTTCAGGGTAGCACTGAAGCTTTCTTT	CASSFQGSTEAFF	TRBJ1-1	TRBV28	once	NA
TGTGCTTGGGACAGGTCCATGAACACTGAAGCTTTCTTT	CAWDRSMNTEAFF	TRBJ1-1	TRBV30	NA	TRBD1
TGTGCCAGCAGCTTAGATAACCTCCACCGGCGGGGTGCAGATACGCAGTATTTT	CASSLDNLHRRGADTQYF	TRBJ2-3	TRBV11-2	NA	NA
TGTGCTACGACGGGACAGGGGGTTTACGAGCAGTACTTC	CATTGQGVYEQYF	TRBJ2-7	TRBV6-5	NA	TRBD1
TGTGCCAGCAGTGCCACAGGGGGGCCTAGCAATCAGCCCCAGCATTTT	CASSATGGPSNQPQHF	TRBJ1-5	TRBV6-1	NA	TRBD1
TGTGCCACTCAAGGGGGGAACACTGAAGCTTTCTTT	CATQGGNTEAFF	TRBJ1-1	TRBV6-6	few	NA